Presented here are 32 T cell receptor beta chains from one specimen sequenced in a study of early stage breast cancer tumors. Only in-frame clones appear in the TCRdb table, and some are missing; sequencing was by immunoSEQ multiplex PCR. The sample has 25,000 to 35,000 clones, roughly 50% seen once. The sample comprised breast tumor tissue. These receptor sequences come from a person aged 45 to 60 with breast cancer.

The V gene is TRBV5-6, the J gene TRBJ2-3; tentatively, D is TRBD1 or TRBD2 (5 bases each). Germline loops: CDR1 SGHDT, CDR2 YYEEEE. This CDR3 contains 12 residues. V shed 3 bases and J shed 6 bases, with 8 bases lying between them. CDR3: CASSWDRDTQYF. For the CDR3, the DNA is TGTGCCAGCAGCTGGGACCGGGATACGCAGTATTTT.

In this sample, this clone turned up once. This rearrangement joins TRBV9 to TRBJ2-1, with a possible D match to TRBD2 (6 bases). Germline CDR1 and CDR2: SGDLS and YYNGEE. The CDR3 loop spans 16 amino acids. V gave up 0 bases and J gave up 0 bases, with 10 bases separating them. The CDR3 DNA sequence: TGTGCCAGCAGCGTAGTTGGAGGGGCCTCCTACAATGAGCAGTTCTTC. Translating it yields CASSVVGGASYNEQFF.

This sequence joins TRBV5-1 and TRBJ2-5; TRBD1 or TRBD2 may be the D gene (5 bases each). The CDR3 loop spans 18 amino acids. Germline CDR1 SGHRS, CDR2 YFSETQ. The V and J ends lost 1 base and 1 base respectively, with 20 bases between them. CDR3 amino acids: CASSLSPGLGTTQETQYF. CDR3 sequence (DNA): TGCGCCAGCAGCTTGTCTCCAGGGCTAGGGACCACCCAAGAGACCCAGTACTTC.

This clone was recorded a few times. The rearrangement links TRBV2 to TRBJ2-7; a weak D match, TRBD2 (5 bases). The CDR3 spans 14 residues. The germline gives CDR1 SNHLY, CDR2 FYNNEI. Trimming took off 8 bases at V and 0 bases at J, with 14 bases between the two ends. The CDR3 protein is CASRRGLSSYEQYF. CDR3 nucleotide sequence: TGTGCCAGCCGTCGGGGATTAAGCTCCTACGAGCAGTACTTC.

The chain combines TRBV5-1 with TRBJ2-1, with 12 bases fitting TRBD2. Looked up from germline, CDR1 is SGHRS and CDR2 is YFSETQ. This CDR3 region has 17 residues. The trim removed 1 base at V and 5 bases at J, leaving 7 bases unmatched. CDR3 sequence reads: CASSLRTSGNSHNEQFF. DNA of the CDR3: TGCGCCAGCAGCTTGAGGACTAGCGGGAATTCCCACAATGAGCAGTTCTTC.

The chain joins TRBV2 to TRBJ1-1, with 7 bases matching TRBD1. The germline CDR1 and CDR2 sequences are SNHLY and FYNNEI. This CDR3 spans 17 amino acids. The junction had 14 bases not matched to a gene; V was cut back by 7 bases and J by 0 bases. The CDR3 DNA follows: TGTGCCAGCACCGGGCTTAGGGGGCGGACAATGAACACTGAAGCTTTCTTT. It codes for CASTGLRGRTMNTEAFF.

This chain connects TRBV7-3 to TRBJ2-2; D might be TRBD2 (6 bases). The CDR3 sequence is 13 residues long. The germline V gene has CDR1 SGHTA and CDR2 FQGTGA. V lost 8 bases, J lost 4 bases, and 11 bases lay in between. The CDR3, as DNA: TGTGCCAGCGCCGGGACTCCCACCGGGGAGCTGTTTTTT. This sequence encodes CASAGTPTGELFF. The whole variable domain, remainder taken from reference TRBV7-3 and TRBJ2-2, is GAGVSQTPSNKVTEKGKYVELRCDPISGHTALYWYRQSLGQGPEFLIYFQGTGAADDSGLPNDRFFAVRPEGSVSTLKIQRTERGDSAVYLCASAGTPTGELFFGEGSRLTVL.

This sequence joins TRBV7-6 and TRBJ2-5; the D call may be TRBD1 or TRBD2 (5 bases each). CDR3 length equals 15 residues. Trimming removed 3 bases at V and 5 bases at J, with 16 bases between. Germline V CDR1 and CDR2: SGHVS, FNYEAQ. In nucleotides, the CDR3 is TGTGCCAGCAGCTTGATCGGGACCGTTGGGGAGACCCAGTACTTC. Translated, it gives CASSLIGTVGETQYF.

The table lists this clone with a few counts. V and J are TRBV6-1 and TRBJ1-5; perhaps TRBD1 as D (6 bases). The CDR3 runs to 15 residues. Germline lookup yields CDR1 MNHNS and CDR2 SASEGT. V lost 6 bases and J lost 7, with 19 bases in between. The CDR3 nucleotides are TGTGCCAGCAGGGACTCGGGGGGGGGCGGACAGCCCCAGCATTTT. Translating it yields CASRDSGGGGQPQHF.

The J gene is TRBJ1-4, the V gene TRBV30, with D uncertain. V was clipped by 3 bases and J by 6 bases, with 14 bases between them. The CDR3 spans 14 residues. The germline gives CDR1 GTSNPN, CDR2 SVGIG (reference sequence). CDR3 DNA: TGTGCCTGGAGGAGCCGGGGAAGGGATGAAAAACTGTTTTTT. Translation gives CAWRSRGRDEKLFF.

The chain couples TRBV5-5 to TRBJ1-1, with TRBD1 identical over 11 bases. The CDR3 extends over 17 amino acids. Germline loops: CDR1 SGHKS, CDR2 YYEKEE (reference sequence). V lost 2 bases and J lost 0; bases outside the gene matches: 6. CDR3 loop: CASSFGDRGEMNTEAFF. The DNA of the CDR3 is TGTGCCAGCAGCTTTGGGGACAGGGGGGAAATGAACACTGAAGCTTTCTTT.

This clone was seen more than once but under ten times. CDR3 protein: CASSYSDNNNEQFF. CDR3 sequence (DNA): TGTGCCAGCAGTTACTCGGATAACAACAATGAGCAGTTCTTC. This chain connects TRBV6-5 to TRBJ2-1, with unresolved D. The CDR3 runs 14 residues. V lost 0 bases and J lost 5, with 8 bases in between. Per the germline V gene, CDR1 is MNHEY and CDR2 is SVGAGI.

The chain uses TRBV6-1 and TRBJ2-7, with TRBD2 identical over 11 bases. The J segment lost 6 bases and the V segment lost 7 bases, leaving 11 bases of the junction unmatched. The CDR3 runs 15 residues. Per germline, CDR1 MNHNS and CDR2 SASEGT. CDR3 coding DNA: TGTGCCAGCACCCCCCTGAGTACTAGCGGGAGCGAGCAGTACTTC. This gives the protein CASTPLSTSGSEQYF.

The chain recombines TRBV19 with TRBJ2-3, with 8 bases matching TRBD1. V trimming: 3 bases; J trimming: 5 bases; junction bases outside the gene matches: 10. The CDR3 sequence is 16 residues long. Germline CDR1 reads LNHDA; CDR2 reads SQIVND (reference sequence). The CDR3 nucleotides are TGTGCCAGTAGTATCCTTCCCGGGACAGGAAAAGATACGCAGTATTTT. Its translation is CASSILPGTGKDTQYF.

This clone was observed a few times. The chain recombines TRBV5-6 with TRBJ2-3; perhaps TRBD1 as D (7 bases). The germline V and J ends were trimmed by 1 base and 4 bases, with 13 bases remaining between them. The germline CDR1 and CDR2 sequences are SGHDT and YYEEEE. The CDR3 length is 15 residues. The CDR3 loop is CASSLIGRGADTQYF. CDR3 in DNA: TGTGCCAGCAGCTTGATCGGCAGGGGGGCAGATACGCAGTATTTT.

Only a few counts were recorded for this clone. The V gene is TRBV11-2, the J gene TRBJ2-3; 8 nucleotides line up with TRBD2. The CDR3 is made up of 13 amino acids. With 0 bases clipped from V and 10 bases from J, the junction kept 3 bases outside the gene matches. Germline-derived CDR1 and CDR2 are SGHAT and FQNNGV. This chain's CDR3 is CASSLDRLAPQYF. The CDR3 nucleotides read TGTGCCAGCAGCTTAGATCGACTAGCGCCGCAGTATTTT.

This clone was recorded once. V gene TRBV9 combines with J gene TRBJ2-7; D unresolved. The CDR3 runs 14 residues. The V gene's germline CDR1 is SGDLS and CDR2 YYNGEE. Trimming took 3 bases from V and 1 from J, leaving 11 bases between them. This CDR3 is CASSALPESYEQYF. The CDR3 DNA sequence: TGTGCCAGCAGCGCCCTTCCCGAATCCTACGAGCAGTACTTC.

By its share, this clone is medium-sized (0.01 to 0.1%). This chain joins TRBV10-3 and TRBJ2-1; D is unclear. V was clipped by 10 bases and J by 1 base, with 5 bases between them. The CDR3 covers 11 residues. CDR1 ENHRY and CDR2 SYGVKD come from the germline V gene. CDR3 amino acids: CASGSYNEQFF. In DNA, the CDR3 is TGTGCCAGCGGATCCTACAATGAGCAGTTCTTC.

In DNA, the CDR3 is TGTGCCAGTAGTATTCGCGCAGGACCGAACACTGAAGCTTTCTTT. It encodes CASSIRAGPNTEAFF. The rearrangement joins TRBV19 to TRBJ1-1; D unclear. V lost 3 bases and J 1 base, leaving 12 bases between the germline ends. CDR1 is LNHDA and CDR2 is SQIVND in the germline V gene (reference sequence). This CDR3 contains 15 residues.

This clone is a singleton in its sample. This rearrangement joins TRBV5-1 to TRBJ2-7; possible D gene TRBD2, 6 bases. The CDR3 covers 14 residues. From germline, CDR1 is SGHRS and CDR2 YFSETQ. The germline V and J ends were trimmed by 0 bases and 3 bases, with 10 bases remaining between them. The CDR3 sequence: CASSLGRGGYEQYF. In DNA, the CDR3 is TGCGCCAGCAGCTTGGGACGGGGAGGCTACGAGCAGTACTTC.

J is TRBJ2-1 and V is TRBV5-1; possible D gene TRBD1, 6 bases. The CDR3 has 14 amino acids. The ends were cut back, 0 bases at V and 7 bases at J, with 11 bases in the middle. Germline CDR1 is SGHRS and CDR2 is YFSETQ. CDR3 sequence (DNA): TGCGCCAGCAGCTTGGGTCCAGGGGCGAATGAGCAGTTCTTC. It specifies CASSLGPGANEQFF.

In this sample, this clone turned up once. The chain carries TRBV6-5 and TRBJ2-7; 7 bases are shared with TRBD2. Germline V gene data show CDR1 as MNHEY and CDR2 as SVGAGI. The trim removed 5 bases at V and 2 bases at J, leaving 9 bases unmatched. The CDR3 is 15 amino acids. The CDR3 is CASSPPRGSTYEQYF. CDR3 in DNA: TGTGCCAGCAGTCCCCCCCGCGGGAGTACCTACGAGCAGTACTTC.

This sequence joins TRBV29-1 and TRBJ1-5; TRBD1 matches at 8 bases. V lost 6 bases to trimming and J lost 0 bases; unmatched junction nucleotides: 4. Germline loops: CDR1 SQVTM, CDR2 ANQGSEA. The CDR3 consists of 14 residues. CDR3 amino acids: CSVWTGYSNQPQHF. The CDR3 DNA follows: TGCAGCGTCTGGACAGGGTATAGCAATCAGCCCCAGCATTTT.

This chain uses TRBV30 with TRBJ2-2; a weak D match, TRBD2 (5 bases). The V end was cut by 3 bases, the J end by 7 bases, with 12 bases between. This CDR3 has 13 amino acids. In germline, CDR1 is GTSNPN, CDR2 SVGIG (reference sequence). The CDR3 loop reads CAWSALGYGELFF. CDR3 bases: TGTGCCTGGAGCGCACTAGGGTACGGGGAGCTGTTTTTT.

Only a few counts were recorded for this clone. The chain uses TRBV7-6 and TRBJ2-5, with D tentatively TRBD1 (6 bases). V gave up 4 bases and J gave up 6 bases, with 12 bases separating them. The CDR3 loop spans 13 amino acids. Germline V gene data show CDR1 as SGHVS and CDR2 as FNYEAQ. CDR3 coding DNA: TGTGCCAGCAGCTCCGCCTGGGGGCAGACCCAGTACTTC. As protein: CASSSAWGQTQYF.

This clone was counted between two and nine times. This rearrangement joins TRBV5-5 to TRBJ1-2; no definite D call. Germline-derived CDR1 and CDR2 are SGHKS and YYEKEE (reference sequence). V shed 0 bases and J shed 2 bases, with 5 bases lying between them. The length of the CDR3 is 13 residues. CDR3 sequence reads: CASSLAANYGYTF. The CDR3 region has the DNA TGTGCCAGCAGCTTGGCTGCCAACTATGGCTACACCTTC.

The genes are TRBV7-2 and TRBJ2-1; TRBD2 aligns across 7 bases. The CDR3 extends over 15 amino acids. Germline values: CDR1 SGHTA, CDR2 FQGNSA. V shed 5 bases, J shed 7 bases, and the junction held 11 bases outside the gene matches. This CDR3 reads CASSPMGGVYNEQFF. In DNA form, the CDR3 reads TGTGCCAGCAGCCCCATGGGGGGGGTCTATAATGAGCAGTTCTTC.

The chain carries TRBV5-6 and TRBJ2-5; D uncertain. The CDR3 contains 13 residues. CDR1 and CDR2 (germline): SGHDT, YYEEEE. Trimming pared 2 bases from V and 2 bases from J, leaving 7 bases between. In nucleotides, the CDR3 is TGTGCCAGCAGCTTCCGCGTTCAAGAGACCCAGTACTTC. This encodes CASSFRVQETQYF.

This clone is medium-sized within its sample. The chain recombines TRBV2 with TRBJ2-3; D gene ambiguous. This CDR3 has 12 amino acids. The V gene lost 3 bases and the J gene lost 12 bases, with 13 bases spanning the gap. Germline V gives CDR1 SNHLY, CDR2 FYNNEI. CDR3 region: CASSEKRISQYF. The CDR3 bases are TGTGCCAGCAGTGAGAAGAGAATCTCTCAGTATTTT.

This clone was counted a single time. The gene calls are TRBV7-9 and TRBJ1-1; TRBD1 is a possible D gene (5 bases). V was pared by 5 bases and J by 1 base, with 11 bases between. Germline V gene sequence: CDR1 SEHNR, CDR2 FQNEAQ (reference sequence). The CDR3 is made up of 14 amino acids. The CDR3 DNA sequence: TGTGCCAGCAGCCAATCCGGGGGGAACACTGAAGCTTTCTTT. Its protein product is CASSQSGGNTEAFF.

This clone has just one count. This sequence joins TRBV9 and TRBJ2-1; no definite D call. Per germline, CDR1 SGDLS and CDR2 YYNGEE. CDR3 length: 13 amino acids. The germline V and J ends were trimmed by 0 bases and 6 bases, with 7 bases remaining between them. CDR3 DNA: TGTGCCAGCAGCGTAGCCGATACCAATGAGCAGTTCTTC. Translation: CASSVADTNEQFF. Complete variable domain (other parts from reference TRBV9 and TRBJ2-1): DSGVTQTPKHLITATGQRVTLRCSPRSGDLSVYWYQQSLDQGLQFLIQYYNGEERAKGNILERFSAQQFPDLHSELNLSSLELGDSALYFCASSVADTNEQFFGPGTRLTVL.

This clone occurred a few times. V is TRBV5-6 and J is TRBJ1-2; no reliable D call. CDR3 length equals 14 residues. CDR1 and CDR2 from the germline V gene are SGHDT and YYEEEE. V shed 0 bases and J shed 6 bases, with 12 bases lying between them. The CDR3 nucleotides are TGTGCCAGCAGCTTGGTTCAGTCCTATGATGGCTACACCTTC. Translated: CASSLVQSYDGYTF.